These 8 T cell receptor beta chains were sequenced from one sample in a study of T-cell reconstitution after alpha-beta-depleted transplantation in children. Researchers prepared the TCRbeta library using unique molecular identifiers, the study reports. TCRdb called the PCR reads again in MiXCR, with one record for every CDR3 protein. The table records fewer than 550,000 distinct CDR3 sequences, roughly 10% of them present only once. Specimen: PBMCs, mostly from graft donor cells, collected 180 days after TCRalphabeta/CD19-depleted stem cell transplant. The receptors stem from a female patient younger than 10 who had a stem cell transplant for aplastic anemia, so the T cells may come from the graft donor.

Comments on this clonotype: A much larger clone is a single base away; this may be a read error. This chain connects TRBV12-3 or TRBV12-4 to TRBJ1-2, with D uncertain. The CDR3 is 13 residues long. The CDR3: CASSLPPARGCTF. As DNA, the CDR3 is TGTGCCAGCAGTTTGCCCCCGGCTAGAGGCTGCACCTTC.

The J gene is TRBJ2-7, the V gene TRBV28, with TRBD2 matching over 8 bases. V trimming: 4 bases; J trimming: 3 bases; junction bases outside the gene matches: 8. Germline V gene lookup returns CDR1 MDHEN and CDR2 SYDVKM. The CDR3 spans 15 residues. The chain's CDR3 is CASSSAGAFYYEQYF. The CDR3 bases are TGTGCCAGCAGTTCAGCGGGGGCCTTTTACTACGAGCAGTACTTC.

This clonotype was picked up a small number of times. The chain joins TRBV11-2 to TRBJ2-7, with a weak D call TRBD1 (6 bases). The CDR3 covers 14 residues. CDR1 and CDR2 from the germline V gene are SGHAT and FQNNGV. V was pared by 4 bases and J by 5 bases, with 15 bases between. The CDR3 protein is CASSYRQVPHEQYV. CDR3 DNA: TGTGCCAGCAGCTACCGACAGGTACCTCACGAGCAGTACGTC.

In nucleotides, the CDR3 is TGCAGTGCTAGAGGGCAGGCCAGAGTAGTTATAGCGGGTGAAGCTTTCTTT. Translating gives CSARGQARVVIAGEAFF. The chain employs TRBV20-1 and TRBJ1-1; D is ambiguous. Trimming took 1 base from V and 7 from J, leaving 25 bases between them. Germline-derived CDR1 and CDR2 are DFQATT and SNEGSKA (reference sequence). The CDR3 has 17 amino acids.

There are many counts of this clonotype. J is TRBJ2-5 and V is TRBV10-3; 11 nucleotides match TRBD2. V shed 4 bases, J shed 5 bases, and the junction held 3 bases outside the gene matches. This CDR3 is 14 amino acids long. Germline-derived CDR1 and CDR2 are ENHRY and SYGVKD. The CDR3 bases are TGTGCCATCAGTGCGGGACTAGCGGAGGAGACCCAGTACTTC. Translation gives CAISAGLAEETQYF.

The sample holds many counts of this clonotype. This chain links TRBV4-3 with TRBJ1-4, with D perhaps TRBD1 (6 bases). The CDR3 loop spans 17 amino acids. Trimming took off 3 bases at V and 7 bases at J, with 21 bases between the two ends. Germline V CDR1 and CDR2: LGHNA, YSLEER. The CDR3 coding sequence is TGCGCCAGCAGCCATGCGGCCGGACAGCAACGAGGTGAAAAACTGTTTTTT. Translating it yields CASSHAAGQQRGEKLFF.

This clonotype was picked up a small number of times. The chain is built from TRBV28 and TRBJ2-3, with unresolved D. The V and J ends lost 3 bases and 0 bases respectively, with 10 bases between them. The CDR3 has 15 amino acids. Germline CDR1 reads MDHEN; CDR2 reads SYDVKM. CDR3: CASSFRRASTDTQYF. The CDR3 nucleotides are TGTGCCAGCAGTTTCAGGAGAGCTAGCACAGATACGCAGTATTTT.

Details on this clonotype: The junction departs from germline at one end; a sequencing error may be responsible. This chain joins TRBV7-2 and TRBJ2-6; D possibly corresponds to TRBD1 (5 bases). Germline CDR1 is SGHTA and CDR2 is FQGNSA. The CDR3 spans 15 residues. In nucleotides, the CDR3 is TGTGCCAGCAGTTACGCAATTTCTGGGGCCAACGGCCTGACTTTC. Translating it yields CASSYAISGANGLTF.